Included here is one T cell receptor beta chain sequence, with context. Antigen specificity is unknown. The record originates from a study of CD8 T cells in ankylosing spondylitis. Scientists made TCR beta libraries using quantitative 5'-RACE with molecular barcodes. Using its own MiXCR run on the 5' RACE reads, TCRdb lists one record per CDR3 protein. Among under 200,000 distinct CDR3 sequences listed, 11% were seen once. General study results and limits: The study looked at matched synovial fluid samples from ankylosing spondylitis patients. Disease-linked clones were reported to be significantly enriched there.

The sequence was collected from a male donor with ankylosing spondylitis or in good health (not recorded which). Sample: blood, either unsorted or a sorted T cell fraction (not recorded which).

CDR3 DNA: TGTGCCAGCAGCTTCCTCCAGAAGCTCGAAGCTTTCTTT. Its protein product is CASSFLQKLEAFF. V gene TRBV11-2 combines with J gene TRBJ1-1; D remains ambiguous. V was cut by 3 bases and J by 8 bases, with 13 bases left in between. From germline, CDR1 is SGHAT and CDR2 FQNNGV. The CDR3 covers 13 residues.